Each of the 3 T cell receptor beta chains below was sequenced from the same sample in a study of blood T cell repertoires in COVID-19. Assay used: immunoSEQ multiplex PCR; TCRdb lists only in-frame clones, some missing. This table has 70,000 or so clones, about 92% appearing once. The source material was peripheral blood. These receptors were obtained from a human donor in a cohort sampled during active COVID-19.

The chain couples TRBV5-1 to TRBJ2-1, with D perhaps matching TRBD2 (5 bases). Germline-derived CDR1 and CDR2 are SGHRS and YFSETQ. The CDR3 runs 14 residues. Trimming shortened V by 4 bases and J by 4 bases, and 12 bases separated the two germline ends. The CDR3 coding sequence is TGCGCCAGCAGCACGGTCCGGGGTTACAATGAGCAGTTCTTC. Translation: CASSTVRGYNEQFF.

The table lists this clone with a count of one. J is TRBJ1-3 and V is TRBV27, with D possibly TRBD1 on 6 matching bases. The germline V and J ends were trimmed by 4 bases and 3 bases, with 22 bases remaining between them. CDR1 MNHEY and CDR2 SMNVEV come from the germline V gene (reference sequence). The CDR3 loop spans 18 amino acids. The CDR3 region is CASSYQTPGGRGGNTIYF. CDR3 nucleotide sequence: TGTGCCAGCAGTTACCAAACCCCCGGGGGGCGCGGTGGAAACACCATATATTTT.

The chain employs TRBV30 and TRBJ2-7; 11 nucleotides align to TRBD2. The CDR3 has 15 amino acids. V shed 3 bases and J 0 bases; nucleotides not matched to a gene: 4. Germline assignment: CDR1 GTSNPN and CDR2 SVGIG (reference sequence). DNA of the CDR3: TGTGCCTGGAGGTCGACTAGCGGGATCTCCTACGAGCAGTACTTC. It yields the protein CAWRSTSGISYEQYF.